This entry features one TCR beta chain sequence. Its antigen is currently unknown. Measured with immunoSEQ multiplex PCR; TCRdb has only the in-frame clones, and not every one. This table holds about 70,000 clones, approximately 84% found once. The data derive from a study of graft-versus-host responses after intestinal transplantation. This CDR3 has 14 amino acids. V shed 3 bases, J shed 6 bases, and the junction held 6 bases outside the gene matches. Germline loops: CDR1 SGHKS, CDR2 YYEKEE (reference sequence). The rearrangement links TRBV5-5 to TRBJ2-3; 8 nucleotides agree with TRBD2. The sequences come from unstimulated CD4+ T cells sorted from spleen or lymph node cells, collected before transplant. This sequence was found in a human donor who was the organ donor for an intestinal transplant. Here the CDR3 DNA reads TGTGCCAGCAGCTCGGGACTAGTAACCGATACGCAGTATTTT. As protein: CASSSGLVTDTQYF.